The 15 T cell receptor beta chains listed next were all sequenced from one sample in a study of T cell responses to AZD1222 COVID-19 vaccine. Produced via immunoSEQ multiplex PCR; TCRdb's table is partial and in-frame only. This sample carries 250,000 to 300,000 clones, roughly 93% of them seen once, and the ten largest clones take roughly 0.6%. The specimen comprised peripheral blood, sampled 28 days after the second AZD1222 dose. These receptors were taken from an adult who received the AZD1222 COVID-19 vaccine.

This sequence joins TRBV27 and TRBJ2-3; 7 bases are shared with TRBD1. The CDR3 sequence is 18 residues long. J lost 0 bases, V lost 2 bases, and 11 bases had no gene match. Germline CDR1 reads MNHEY; CDR2 reads SMNVEV (reference sequence). Here the CDR3 reads CASSLASDRDYSTDTQYF. The CDR3 nucleotides read TGTGCCAGCAGTTTAGCCTCCGACAGGGATTATAGCACAGATACGCAGTATTTT.

The gene calls are TRBV2 and TRBJ1-5; maybe TRBD1 (6 bases). The CDR3 runs to 14 residues. Per the germline V gene, CDR1 is SNHLY and CDR2 is FYNNEI. V lost 4 bases and J lost 2, with 9 bases in between. As DNA, the CDR3 is TGTGCCAGCAGTGTAAGACAGGGCAATCAGCCCCAGCATTTT. Its translation is CASSVRQGNQPQHF.

The chain has TRBV2 and TRBJ1-5, with D possibly TRBD1 on 5 matching bases. Per the germline V gene, CDR1 is SNHLY and CDR2 is FYNNEI. This CDR3 contains 16 residues. Trimming took off 3 bases at V and 5 bases at J, with 17 bases between the two ends. CDR3 amino acids: CASSESGAGGDQPQHF. The CDR3 nucleotides read TGTGCCAGCAGTGAGTCCGGGGCCGGGGGGGATCAGCCCCAGCATTTT.

The chain combines TRBV12-3 or TRBV12-4 with TRBJ2-6, with D uncertain. V lost 3 bases, J lost 3 bases, and 3 bases lay in between. This CDR3 comprises 13 residues. The CDR3 here is CASSFGGANVLTF. The CDR3 region has the DNA TGTGCCAGCAGTTTCGGTGGGGCCAACGTCCTGACTTTC.

The genes are TRBV7-9 and TRBJ2-1; D gene uncertain. Trimming pared 3 bases from V and 2 bases from J, leaving 14 bases between. This CDR3 is 16 amino acids long. CDR1 is SEHNR, CDR2 FQNEAQ, per germline (reference sequence). The CDR3: CASSLVDWAPYNEQFF. DNA for the CDR3: TGTGCCAGCAGCTTGGTCGACTGGGCTCCCTACAATGAGCAGTTCTTC.

This clone has only one observation. The rearrangement uses TRBV10-3 and TRBJ1-1; 8 nucleotides line up with TRBD1. The CDR3 has 13 residues. Germline CDR1 and CDR2: ENHRY and SYGVKD. Trimming at V came to 7 bases and at J to 7 bases, leaving 8 bases not matched to a gene. The chain's CDR3 is CAITPDREGEAFF. For the CDR3, the DNA is TGTGCCATCACCCCGGACAGGGAGGGTGAAGCTTTCTTT.

This chain uses TRBV7-8 with TRBJ1-2; TRBD1 matches at 9 bases. In germline, CDR1 is SGHVS, CDR2 FQNEAQ. The ends lost 2 bases at V and 1 base at J; junction bases unmatched: 5. CDR3 length equals 16 residues. This CDR3 is CASSLSGDRDNYGYTF. The CDR3 coding sequence is TGTGCCAGCAGCTTAAGCGGGGACAGGGATAACTATGGCTACACCTTC.

This rearrangement joins TRBV10-3 to TRBJ2-1, with unresolved D. This CDR3 contains 11 residues. V lost 2 bases to trimming and J lost 5 bases, with 1 base between them. Germline V gene lookup returns CDR1 ENHRY and CDR2 SYGVKD. The CDR3 region is CAISEHNEQFF. DNA of the CDR3: TGTGCCATCAGTGAGCACAATGAGCAGTTCTTC.

The chain links TRBV19 to TRBJ1-5, with a tentative D call TRBD1 (5 bases). Trimming removed 7 bases from V and 0 bases from J, with 19 bases in between. The CDR3 is 17 amino acids. The germline CDR1 and CDR2 sequences are LNHDA and SQIVND (reference sequence). CDR3 amino acids: CASTGEGLLYSNQPQHF. CDR3 bases: TGTGCCAGTACCGGAGAGGGACTACTGTATAGCAATCAGCCCCAGCATTTT.

V is TRBV14 and J is TRBJ1-2, with D hard to call. Deletions cut 0 bases from V and 9 bases from J, with 5 bases between. CDR1 and CDR2 (germline): SGHDN, FVKESK. The CDR3 contains 11 residues. CDR3 sequence (DNA): TGTGCCAGCAGCCAAGATTGGCGCTACACCTTC. Encoded protein: CASSQDWRYTF. The full variable domain, with the rest looked up from reference TRBV14 and TRBJ1-2, is EAGVTQFPSHSVIEKGQTVTLRCDPISGHDNLYWYRRVMGKEIKFLLHFVKESKQDESGMPNNRFLAERTGGTYSTLKVQPAELEDSGVYFCASSQDWRYTFGSGTRLTVV.

The table lists this clone with a count of one. The V call is TRBV7-3, the J call TRBJ2-5; the D call may be TRBD1 or TRBD2 (5 bases each). Germline V gives CDR1 SGHTA, CDR2 FQGTGA. This CDR3 is built from 16 residues. Deletions cut 5 bases from V and 0 bases from J, with 16 bases between. The DNA of the CDR3 is TGTGCCAGCAGCCCCAACCGGGGCAGGTACCAAGAGACCCAGTACTTC. This encodes CASSPNRGRYQETQYF.

The rearrangement links TRBV7-8 to TRBJ2-7; 7 bases are a match to TRBD1. Germline CDR1 SGHVS, CDR2 FQNEAQ. Trimming cost V 5 bases and J 3 bases; bases outside gene matches: 10. This CDR3 has 15 residues. The CDR3 here is CASSPGGAGDYEQYF. CDR3 coding DNA: TGTGCCAGCAGCCCAGGGGGTGCCGGAGACTACGAGCAGTACTTC.

The V gene is TRBV18, the J gene TRBJ2-1; the match to TRBD2 covers 8 bases. This CDR3 region has 16 residues. After removal of 3 bases from V and 2 bases from J, the junction contained 6 bases not matched to a gene. In germline, CDR1 is KGHSH, CDR2 LQKENI. The CDR3 is CASSPKTSATYNEQFF. The DNA for the CDR3 is TGTGCCAGCTCACCGAAGACTAGCGCTACCTACAATGAGCAGTTCTTC. Based on the CDR3 plus reference TRBV18 and TRBJ2-1, the full variable domain is NAGVMQNPRHLVRRRGQEARLRCSPMKGHSHVYWYRQLPEEGLKFMVYLQKENIIDESGMPKERFSAEFPKEGPSILRIQQVVRGDSAAYFCASSPKTSATYNEQFFGPGTRLTVL.

The chain recombines TRBV6-2 or TRBV6-3 with TRBJ2-5; D remains unclear. Trimming removed 2 bases from V and 4 bases from J, with 2 bases in between. Germline V gene data show CDR1 as MNHEY and CDR2 as SVGEGT. CDR3 length equals 11 residues. CDR3 amino acids: CASSYPETQYF. The CDR3 DNA sequence: TGTGCCAGCAGTTACCCAGAGACCCAGTACTTC.

This sequence joins TRBV5-1 and TRBJ1-6, with 7 bases lining up with TRBD1. The CDR3 runs to 14 residues. Germline V gene lookup returns CDR1 SGHRS and CDR2 YFSETQ. V was clipped by 0 bases and J by 10 bases; unmatched bases: 4. The CDR3 DNA reads as TGCGCCAGCAGCTTGGGACAGGGACGCTCACCCCTCCACTTT. Protein product: CASSLGQGRSPLHF.